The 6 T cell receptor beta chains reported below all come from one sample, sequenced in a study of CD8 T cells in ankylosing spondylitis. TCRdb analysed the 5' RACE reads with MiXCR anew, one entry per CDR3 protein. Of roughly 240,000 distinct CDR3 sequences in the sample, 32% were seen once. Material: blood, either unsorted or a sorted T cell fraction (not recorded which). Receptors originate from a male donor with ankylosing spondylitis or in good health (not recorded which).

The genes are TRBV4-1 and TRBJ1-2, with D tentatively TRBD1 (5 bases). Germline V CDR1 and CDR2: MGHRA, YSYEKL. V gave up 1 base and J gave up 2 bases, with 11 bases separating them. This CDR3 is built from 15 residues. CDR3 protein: CASSQVLSGNYGYTF. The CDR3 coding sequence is TGCGCCAGCAGCCAAGTATTGTCAGGGAACTATGGCTACACCTTC.

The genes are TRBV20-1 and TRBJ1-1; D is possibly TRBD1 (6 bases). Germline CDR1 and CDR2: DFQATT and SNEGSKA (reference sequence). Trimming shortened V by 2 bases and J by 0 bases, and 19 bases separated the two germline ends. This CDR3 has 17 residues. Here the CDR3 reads CSARPLDRPIMNTEAFF. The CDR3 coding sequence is TGCAGTGCTAGACCCCTGGACAGACCAATAATGAACACTGAAGCTTTCTTT.

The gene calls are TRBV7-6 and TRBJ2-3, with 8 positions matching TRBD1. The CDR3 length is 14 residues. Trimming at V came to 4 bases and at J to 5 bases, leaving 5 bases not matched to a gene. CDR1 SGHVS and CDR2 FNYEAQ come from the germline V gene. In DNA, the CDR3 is TGTGCCAGCAGCTCGGACAGGGTGGGAGATACGCAGTATTTT. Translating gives CASSSDRVGDTQYF.

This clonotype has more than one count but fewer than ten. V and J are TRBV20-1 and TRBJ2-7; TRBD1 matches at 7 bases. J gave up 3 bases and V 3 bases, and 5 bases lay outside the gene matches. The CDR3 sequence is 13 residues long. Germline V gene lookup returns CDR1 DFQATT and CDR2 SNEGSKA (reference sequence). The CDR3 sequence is CSASNRGRYEQYF. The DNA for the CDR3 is TGCAGTGCTAGCAACAGGGGACGCTACGAGCAGTACTTC.

CDR3: CASDGGGATDTQYF. CDR3 sequence (DNA): TGTGCCAGCGATGGCGGGGGGGCAACAGATACGCAGTATTTT. The chain recombines TRBV12-3 or TRBV12-4 with TRBJ2-3, with TRBD2 matching over 9 bases. The J segment lost 3 bases and the V segment lost 8 bases, leaving 6 bases of the junction unmatched. This CDR3 region has 14 residues.

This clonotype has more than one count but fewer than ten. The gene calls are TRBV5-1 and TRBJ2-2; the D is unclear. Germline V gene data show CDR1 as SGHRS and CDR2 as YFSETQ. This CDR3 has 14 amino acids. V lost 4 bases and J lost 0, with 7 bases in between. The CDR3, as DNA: TGCGCCAGCAGCGCGACAACGAACACCGGGGAGCTGTTTTTT. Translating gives CASSATTNTGELFF.